This TCR beta chain was obtained from a study of T cells in localized non-small cell lung cancer. This clone was observed a few times. Using immunoSEQ multiplex PCR, the repertoire was profiled, and TCRdb retains in-frame clones only, with some absent. Here the sample spans under 65,000 clones, over 75% being singletons. The specimen was peripheral blood, collected before any cancer treatment. This TCR was recovered from a female donor over 55 with stage II squamous cell lung carcinoma.

CDR3 sequence (DNA): TGTGCCAGCAGCTTGGATTCCAGCTTTGGGTATGGCTACACCTTC. It codes for CASSLDSSFGYGYTF. The chain recombines TRBV5-5 with TRBJ1-2; D unclear. V lost 0 bases and J 5 bases, leaving 14 bases between the germline ends. Germline CDR1 is SGHKS and CDR2 is YYEKEE (reference sequence). The CDR3 is 15 amino acids.